This T cell receptor beta chain was captured by sequencing in a study of Tregs in tolerant kidney transplant recipients. Findings and limits, study-wide: Activated donor B cell expansion appeared to reveal the most relevant donor-specific TCRbeta repertoire. Biological reproducibility was not directly addressed, but technical replication error appeared minimal. The small number of patients limits these findings pending further validation.

The CDR3 length is 15 residues. V lost 5 bases and J 2 bases, leaving 15 bases between the germline ends. Germline CDR1 LNHDA, CDR2 SQIVND (reference sequence). Sequenced by immunoSEQ multiplex PCR; TCRdb stores in-frame clones only, minus some. The data show 200,000 to 300,000 clones, roughly four fifths seen once. To note about this clone: The antigen is unknown.

The sample comprised CD4+ T cells from blood. This sequence was found in a human donor in good health. This sequence joins TRBV19 and TRBJ1-2; D not resolved. In DNA, the CDR3 is TGTGCCAGTAGTTCCGGACGGATCAGCAACTATGGCTACACCTTC. Translating gives CASSSGRISNYGYTF.